This TCR beta chain was recovered during a study of blood T cell repertoires in COVID-19. Study-wide background: The United States, Italy and Spain were the sources of the acute and convalescent COVID-19 samples. The cDNA or gDNA used as material had been derived from T cells, B-cell-depleted T cells, or PBMCs.

Participants reported their clinical history, and cohort assignment relied on those reports. Concerning this clone: The sample contains more than one DNA sequence encoding this CDR3.

Original analysis: Reference gene primer amplification yielded estimated nucleated cell counts. This table comes from immunoSEQ multiplex PCR, and its TCRdb copy is limited to in-frame clones, with some not included. V and J calls and clone size are those listed in that table; D and trimming were worked out from the DNA. In the table there are 140,000 to 150,000 clones, 70% to 90% of which are singletons. The germline CDR1 and CDR2 sequences are SGDLS and YYNGEE. This CDR3 is built from 14 residues. Trimming took 0 bases from V and 7 from J; bases not matched to a gene: 1. The rearrangement links TRBV9 to TRBJ1-6, with 7 bases that match TRBD1. This receptor was identified in a woman aged 40 to 50 who had recovered from COVID-19. Sequencing was carried out using PBMCs or T cells enriched from blood (not recorded which). For the CDR3, the DNA is TGTGCCAGCAGCGTAGGACAGGGCAATTCACCCCTCCACTTT. It translates to CASSVGQGNSPLHF.